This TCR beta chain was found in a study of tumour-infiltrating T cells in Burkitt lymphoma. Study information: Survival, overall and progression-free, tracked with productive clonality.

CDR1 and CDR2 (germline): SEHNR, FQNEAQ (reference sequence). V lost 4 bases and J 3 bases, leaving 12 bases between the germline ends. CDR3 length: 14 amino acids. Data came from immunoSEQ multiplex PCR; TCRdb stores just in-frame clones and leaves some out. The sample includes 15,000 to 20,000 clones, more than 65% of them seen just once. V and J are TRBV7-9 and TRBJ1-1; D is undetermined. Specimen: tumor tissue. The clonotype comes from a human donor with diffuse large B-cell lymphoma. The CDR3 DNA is TGTGCCAGCAGCTACCAGACGGGGTACACTGAAGCTTTCTTT. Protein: CASSYQTGYTEAFF.